This T cell receptor (beta chain) was recovered during a study of early T cells in non-severe SARS-CoV-2 infection. In the study overall: Unpaired chains resulted from sequencing bulk RNA of unsorted whole blood.

Study conclusions and caveats: Private and CD4 specificities were missed by VDJdb matching, skewed to anti-spike CD8.

This clonotype was counted a few times. Its antigen is undetermined. V lost 1 base to trimming and J lost 7 bases; unmatched junction nucleotides: 3. CDR1 SEHNR and CDR2 FQNEAQ come from the germline V gene (reference sequence). The CDR3 loop spans 14 amino acids. The TCR library protocol was used to attach unique molecular identifiers. These identifiers were attached to individual cDNA molecules. MiXCR, run by TCRdb on the 5' RACE reads, gives a single entry per CDR3 protein. The data contain approximately 69,000 distinct CDR3 sequences, 10% to 15% of them seen just once; the ten biggest clones take up roughly 6.1%.

The source is an adult who was a healthcare worker with PCR-confirmed SARS-CoV-2 infection or an uninfected control (not recorded which). The chain uses TRBV7-9 and TRBJ1-5, with 8 nucleotides matching TRBD1. Sequencing was done on a sample of whole blood. CDR3 DNA: TGTGCCAGCAGCTTAGGGGCAGGGGGCCAGCCCCAGCATTTT. Its translation is CASSLGAGGQPQHF.